Shown below are 19 T cell receptor beta chains from a single sample sequenced in a study of CD4 and CD8 cells across lung adenocarcinoma regions. TCRdb analysed the PCR reads with MiXCR anew, one entry per CDR3 protein. The sample includes over 10,000 distinct CDR3 sequences, approximately 50% of them seen just once. Sequenced input: CD8+ T cells from the margin of a lung tumor. These TCRs come from a female donor with lung adenocarcinoma. The CD4 and CD8 labels of this study may be unreliable.

CDR3: CASRQGLAGVLTDTQYF. DNA for the CDR3: TGTGCCAGCAGGCAGGGACTAGCGGGAGTGTTAACAGATACGCAGTATTTT. V and J are TRBV6-1 and TRBJ2-3; 14 bases map to TRBD2. The V gene end was trimmed by 6 bases and the J gene end by 3 bases; junction bases not matched to a gene: 8. CDR3 size: 17 residues. CDR1 is MNHNS, CDR2 SASEGT, per germline.

The chain has TRBV6-1 and TRBJ2-3; 7 bases line up with TRBD1. V dropped 5 bases and J dropped 0; count of bases not matched to a gene: 8. Germline V gene lookup returns CDR1 MNHNS and CDR2 SASEGT. CDR3 size: 16 residues. CDR3 in amino acids: CASSKDRQTSTDTQYF. In DNA form, the CDR3 reads TGTGCCAGCAGTAAGGACAGGCAGACTAGCACAGATACGCAGTATTTT.

The rearrangement joins TRBV7-6 to TRBJ2-1, with D perhaps TRBD2 (6 bases). This CDR3 comprises 15 residues. Germline V gives CDR1 SGHVS, CDR2 FNYEAQ. V lost 0 bases to trimming and J lost 9 bases, with 15 bases between them. The CDR3 here is CASSLASGGIGEQFF. Written as DNA, the CDR3 is TGTGCCAGCAGCTTAGCGTCGGGCGGGATAGGTGAGCAGTTCTTC.

A few counts support this clonotype. This chain connects TRBV27 to TRBJ2-3, with 9 bases matching TRBD2. Germline CDR1 reads MNHEY; CDR2 reads SMNVEV (reference sequence). CDR3 size: 16 residues. V dropped 1 base and J dropped 3; count of bases not matched to a gene: 5. This chain's CDR3 is CASSLWGGGATDTQYF. Written as DNA, the CDR3 is TGTGCCAGCAGTTTATGGGGCGGGGGGGCTACAGATACGCAGTATTTT.

This clonotype was detected only a few times. The chain carries TRBV6-1 and TRBJ2-1, with 11 bases matching TRBD2. This CDR3 is built from 15 residues. CDR1 is MNHNS and CDR2 is SASEGT in the germline V gene. With V trimmed by 7 bases and J by 9 bases, 11 bases remained unmatched. DNA of the CDR3: TGTGCCAGCACAAGAGTAACTAGCGGGAGCCGTGAGCAGTTCTTC. It translates to CASTRVTSGSREQFF.

The chain has TRBV6-5 and TRBJ1-1; no reliable D call. This CDR3 is 14 amino acids long. Looked up from germline, CDR1 is MNHEY and CDR2 is SVGAGI. Trimming removed 4 bases from V and 2 bases from J, with 11 bases in between. CDR3 amino acids: CASSFTEGNTEAFF. DNA for the CDR3: TGTGCCAGCAGTTTCACCGAAGGAAACACTGAAGCTTTCTTT.

This clonotype has only a few counts. A read error may account for a junction end that differs from germline. The V and J genes are TRBV6-1 and TRBJ2-5; TRBD2 agrees at 9 bases. The CDR3 spans 16 residues. The germline V gene has CDR1 MNHNS and CDR2 SASEGT. The CDR3 sequence: CASRGSGGRDQETQYF. The CDR3 bases are TGTGCCAGCAGGGGTAGCGGGGGCCGAGACCAAGAGACCCAGTACTTT.

This clonotype was detected many times. The V gene is TRBV6-5, the J gene TRBJ2-3, with unresolved D. Trimming shortened V by 0 bases and J by 4 bases, and 8 bases separated the two germline ends. The CDR3 sequence is 14 residues long. Per germline, CDR1 MNHEY and CDR2 SVGAGI. CDR3 sequence (DNA): TGTGCCAGCAGTTACTCGGGCGAGGCAGATACGCAGTATTTT. Its translation is CASSYSGEADTQYF.

The rearrangement joins TRBV6-1 to TRBJ2-3, with D perhaps assigned TRBD1 or TRBD2 (5 bases each). This CDR3 has 14 residues. Germline V gene lookup returns CDR1 MNHNS and CDR2 SASEGT. The ends were cut back, 0 bases at V and 9 bases at J, with 13 bases in the middle. The CDR3 spells CASSEAQGLATQYF. CDR3 DNA: TGTGCCAGCAGTGAAGCGCAGGGTCTAGCAACGCAGTATTTT.

On this clonotype: An end of the junction differs from the germline gene, which may be a read error. CDR3 DNA sequence: TGTGCGGGCAGTGGGGGCCGTGAGACAGAGACGCAGTACTTC. Protein sequence: CAGSGGRETETQYF. The chain links TRBV6-1 to TRBJ2-5; D may be TRBD1 (6 bases). From germline, CDR1 is MNHNS and CDR2 SASEGT. The CDR3 runs to 14 residues.

This clonotype was counted ten times or more. J is TRBJ2-1 and V is TRBV11-2; 7 bases fit TRBD1. The CDR3 has 14 amino acids. After removal of 0 bases from V and 10 bases from J, the junction contained 6 bases not matched to a gene. Germline-derived CDR1 and CDR2 are SGHAT and FQNNGV. The CDR3 loop reads CASSLDRQGGEQFF. In nucleotides, the CDR3 is TGTGCCAGCAGCTTAGATCGACAGGGCGGGGAGCAGTTCTTC.

Details on this clonotype: This likely comes from a read error, as the CDR3 has no conserved phenylalanine or tryptophan at its end. It is unclear where the CDR3 begins or ends on the DNA, so no DNA is shown, and the CDR3 is as TCRdb lists it. The chain recombines TRBV6-1 with TRBJ2-1. The CDR3 has 8 amino acids, counting both end residues. The V gene's germline CDR1 is MNHNS and CDR2 SASEGT. CDR3 sequence: CASSEDTS.

The V and J genes are TRBV6-5 and TRBJ2-5; 8 bases match TRBD2. This CDR3 region has 15 residues. Germline lookup yields CDR1 MNHEY and CDR2 SVGAGI. The trim removed 2 bases at V and 5 bases at J, leaving 7 bases unmatched. Here the CDR3 DNA reads TGTGCCAGCAGTTACCCGGGGGGGGGTCGGGAGACCCAGTACTTC. Amino acid sequence: CASSYPGGGRETQYF.

This chain joins TRBV11-2 and TRBJ2-7; a weak D match, TRBD1 (6 bases). Germline lookup yields CDR1 SGHAT and CDR2 FQNNGV. The CDR3 contains 13 residues. Trimming took off 0 bases at V and 6 bases at J, with 9 bases between the two ends. As DNA, the CDR3 is TGTGCCAGCAGCTTAGACAGGGGACCCGAGCAGTACTTC. Amino acids: CASSLDRGPEQYF.

In this sample, this clonotype turned up a few times. The V call is TRBV9, the J call TRBJ1-2; 8 bases align to TRBD1. The CDR3 is made up of 15 amino acids. The J segment lost 6 bases and the V segment lost 4 bases, leaving 11 bases of the junction unmatched. Germline V gene sequence: CDR1 SGDLS, CDR2 YYNGEE. In DNA form, the CDR3 reads TGTGCCAGCAGCCCTCGGCAGGGGGCGGGAGATGGCTACACCTTC. Encoded protein: CASSPRQGAGDGYTF.

Regarding this clonotype: The junction shows a germline mismatch at one end, possibly a read error. The chain links TRBV6-1 to TRBJ2-3; 7 bases are shared with TRBD1. The CDR3 has 16 amino acids. CDR1 is MNHNS and CDR2 is SASEGT in the germline V gene. CDR3 sequence: CASSPRGLSAKDTQYF. The CDR3 DNA follows: TGTGCCAGCAGTCCTAGGGGGCTGTCAGCCAAAGATACGCAGTATTTC.

This clonotype was detected a few times. The junction and the germline gene differ at one end; a read error may be behind it. The chain joins TRBV20-1 to TRBJ2-1, with D perhaps TRBD2 (7 bases). The CDR3 is 15 amino acids. CDR1 is DFQATT, CDR2 SNEGSKA, per germline (reference sequence). In nucleotides, the CDR3 is TGCAGTGCTCGACCAGCCGGGGGGCCCCCGAATGGGCAGTTCTTC. This codes for CSARPAGGPPNGQFF.

On this clonotype itself: One end of the junction does not line up with germline, which may come from a read error. The CDR3 protein is CASRTGGKNIQYF. The CDR3 DNA reads as TGTGCCAGCAGGACAGGGGGCAAAAACATTCAGTACTTT. This chain connects TRBV6-1 to TRBJ2-4, with 10 bases aligning to TRBD1. Germline V gives CDR1 MNHNS, CDR2 SASEGT. The CDR3 sequence is 13 residues long.

This clonotype is medium-sized (0.01 to 0.1%). CDR3 sequence reads: CASSYVGDEQFF. Here the CDR3 DNA reads TGTGCCAGCAGTTACGTCGGGGATGAGCAGTTCTTC. The rearrangement links TRBV6-5 to TRBJ2-1, with a weak D call TRBD2 (5 bases). This CDR3 comprises 12 residues. CDR1 is MNHEY and CDR2 is SVGAGI in the germline V gene. The V end was cut by 2 bases, the J end by 8 bases, with 7 bases between.